Listed here are 13 T cell receptor beta chains from one sample, sequenced in a study of beta chain features in type 1 diabetes. The whole isolated RNA underwent reverse transcription, so sequencing captured expressed TCRB transcripts. This table comes from immunoSEQ multiplex PCR, and its TCRdb copy is limited to in-frame clones, with some not included. The table shows around 100,000 clones, with roughly 28% occurring only once. Notes on the study in general: For Type 1 diabetes patients, all four CD4+ subsets carried TCRB CDR3s that were moderately but significantly shorter.

The antigens these receptors bind are not known. Sequencing was carried out using central memory CD4+ T cells from blood. All receptors derive from a woman between 18 and 29 years old with type 1 diabetes.

This chain connects TRBV28 to TRBJ2-6; D uncertain. The V end lost 4 bases, the J end lost 2 bases, and 6 bases lay between the germline ends. This CDR3 has 14 residues. The germline V gene has CDR1 MDHEN and CDR2 SYDVKM. The CDR3 coding sequence is TGTGCCAGCAGTTCGGGTGCTGGGGCCAACGTCCTGACTTTC. Translating gives CASSSGAGANVLTF.

This chain uses TRBV15 with TRBJ2-7; 8 nucleotides match TRBD2. Losses at the gene ends were 0 bases for V and 3 bases for J; bases not matched to a gene: 4. This CDR3 is built from 15 residues. Germline-derived CDR1 and CDR2 are LNHNV and YYDKDF (reference sequence). The chain's CDR3 is CATSRDISGGYEQYF. The CDR3 nucleotides read TGTGCCACCAGCAGAGATATCAGCGGGGGCTACGAGCAGTACTTC.

The genes are TRBV7-7 and TRBJ2-5, with 11 bases identical to TRBD2. CDR3 length equals 15 residues. Germline V gene sequence: CDR1 SSHAT, CDR2 FNYEAQ (reference sequence). After removal of 1 base from V and 4 bases from J, the junction contained 2 bases not matched to a gene. CDR3 in amino acids: CASSLDGLAGETQYF. The CDR3 coding sequence is TGTGCCAGCAGCTTAGATGGACTAGCGGGAGAGACCCAGTACTTC. Full variable domain (remainder filled in from reference TRBV7-7 and TRBJ2-5): GAGVSQSPRYKVTKRGQDVTLRCDPISSHATLYWYQQALGQGPEFLTYFNYEAQPDKSGLPSDRFSAERPEGSISTLTIQRTEQRDSAMYRCASSLDGLAGETQYFGPGTRLLVL.

V is TRBV7-3 and J is TRBJ2-1; 8 bases align to TRBD1. The germline V gene encodes CDR1 SGHTA and CDR2 FQGTGA. This CDR3 contains 13 residues. After removal of 5 bases from V and 6 bases from J, the junction contained 3 bases not matched to a gene. The CDR3, as DNA: TGTGCCAGCAGCCAGACAGGGGTCAATGAGCAGTTCTTC. It yields the protein CASSQTGVNEQFF.

The chain links TRBV6-5 to TRBJ1-2; 7 nucleotides line up with TRBD1. V lost 6 bases, J lost 8 bases, and 9 bases stayed unmatched. CDR3 size: 13 residues. The germline V gene has CDR1 MNHEY and CDR2 SVGAGI. The CDR3, as DNA: TGTGCCAGCAGCCGGGACAGATACACCGGCTACACCTTC. It specifies CASSRDRYTGYTF.

This clone was counted only a few times. The rearrangement joins TRBV10-3 to TRBJ1-2; D is possibly TRBD1 (6 bases). Deletions cut 4 bases from V and 6 bases from J, with 15 bases between. The CDR3 is 14 residues long. The V gene's germline CDR1 is ENHRY and CDR2 SYGVKD. The CDR3 nucleotides read TGTGCCATCAGTGCTCCCCAGGGGCGGGATGGCTACACCTTC. It yields the protein CAISAPQGRDGYTF.

The chain has TRBV4-3 and TRBJ1-4; D remains unclear. Trimming took off 5 bases at V and 6 bases at J, with 13 bases between the two ends. There are 14 residues in the CDR3. Germline V gene lookup returns CDR1 LGHNA and CDR2 YSLEER. The CDR3 spells CASSGRGIDEKLFF. CDR3 coding DNA: TGCGCCAGCAGCGGCCGGGGAATAGATGAAAAACTGTTTTTT.

The chain carries TRBV6-6 and TRBJ1-5; 9 nucleotides line up with TRBD1. V lost 5 bases to trimming and J lost 2 bases; unmatched junction nucleotides: 4. The CDR3 covers 15 residues. Germline-derived CDR1 and CDR2 are MNHNY and SVGAGI (reference sequence). CDR3 DNA sequence: TGTGCCAGCAGTGACAGGGGGTACGGCAATCAGCCCCAGCATTTT. It encodes CASSDRGYGNQPQHF.

This clone was detected only a few times. This chain uses TRBV28 with TRBJ1-5; 8 nucleotides line up with TRBD1. CDR3 length: 15 amino acids. Germline-derived CDR1 and CDR2 are MDHEN and SYDVKM. The V segment lost 5 bases and the J segment 3 bases; nucleotides outside the gene matches: 6. This chain's CDR3 is CASSLPTGDNQPQHF. The CDR3 DNA is TGTGCCAGCAGTCTACCGACAGGGGACAATCAGCCCCAGCATTTT.

In its sample, this clone was seen a few times. The V gene is TRBV5-4, the J gene TRBJ1-2; 7 nucleotides match TRBD1. The junction had 8 bases not matched to a gene; V was cut back by 4 bases and J by 8 bases. This CDR3 contains 13 residues. CDR1 is SGHNT, CDR2 YYREEE, per germline (reference sequence). Here the CDR3 reads CASSRDDRDGYTF. CDR3 nucleotide sequence: TGTGCCAGCAGCCGAGACGACAGGGACGGCTACACCTTC.

The chain has TRBV7-9 and TRBJ2-3, with D unresolved. The CDR3 totals 14 residues. From germline, CDR1 is SEHNR and CDR2 FQNEAQ (reference sequence). With 3 bases removed from V and 2 bases from J, the gap between germline ends came to 9 bases. The CDR3 nucleotides are TGTGCCAGCAGCTTCGTCCTTATCACAGATACGCAGTATTTT. Its translation: CASSFVLITDTQYF.

This clone showed up just a few times. J is TRBJ2-5 and V is TRBV15, with unresolved D. Germline CDR1 is LNHNV and CDR2 is YYDKDF (reference sequence). V lost 0 bases, J lost 5 bases, and 7 bases lay in between. The CDR3 extends over 13 amino acids. This CDR3 reads CATSRDRRETQYF. In DNA, the CDR3 is TGTGCCACCAGCAGAGATCGCCGGGAGACCCAGTACTTC.

This chain joins TRBV29-1 and TRBJ2-3; 10 bases are a match to TRBD1. The CDR3 length is 15 residues. CDR1 and CDR2 (germline): SQVTM, ANQGSEA. V lost 4 bases and J lost 2; bases outside the gene matches: 6. In DNA form, the CDR3 reads TGCAGCGTTGGGGGACAGGGGTCGTTCACAGATACGCAGTATTTT. This sequence encodes CSVGGQGSFTDTQYF.